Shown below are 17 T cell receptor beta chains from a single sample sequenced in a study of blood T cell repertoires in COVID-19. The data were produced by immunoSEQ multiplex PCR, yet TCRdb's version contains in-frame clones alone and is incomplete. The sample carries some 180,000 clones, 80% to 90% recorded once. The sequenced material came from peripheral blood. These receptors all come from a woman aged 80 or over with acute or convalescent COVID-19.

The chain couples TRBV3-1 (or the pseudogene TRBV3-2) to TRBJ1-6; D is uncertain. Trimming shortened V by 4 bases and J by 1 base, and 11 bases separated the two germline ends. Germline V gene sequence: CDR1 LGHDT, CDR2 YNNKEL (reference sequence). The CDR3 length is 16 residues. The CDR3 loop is CASSPTVWSYNSPLHF. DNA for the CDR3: TGTGCCAGCAGCCCCACGGTTTGGTCCTATAATTCACCCCTCCACTTT.

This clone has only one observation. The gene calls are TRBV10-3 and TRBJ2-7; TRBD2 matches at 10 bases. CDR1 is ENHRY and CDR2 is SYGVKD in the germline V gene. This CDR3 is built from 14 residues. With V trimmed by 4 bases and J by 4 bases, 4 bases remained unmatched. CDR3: CAISGTSGSYEQYF. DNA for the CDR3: TGTGCCATCAGTGGGACTAGCGGATCGTACGAGCAGTACTTC.

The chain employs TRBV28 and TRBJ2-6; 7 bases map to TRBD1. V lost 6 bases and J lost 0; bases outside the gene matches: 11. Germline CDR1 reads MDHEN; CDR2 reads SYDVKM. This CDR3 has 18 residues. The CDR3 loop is CASRLAGTDFSGANVLTF. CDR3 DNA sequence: TGTGCCAGCAGACTCGCCGGGACAGACTTCTCTGGGGCCAACGTCCTGACTTTC.

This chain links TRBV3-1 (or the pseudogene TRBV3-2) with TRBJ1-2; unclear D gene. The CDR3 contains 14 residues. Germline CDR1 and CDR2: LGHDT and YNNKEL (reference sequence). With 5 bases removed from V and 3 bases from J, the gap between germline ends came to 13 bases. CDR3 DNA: TGTGCCAGCAGCGCGTTCCCCGGAGACTATGGCTACACCTTC. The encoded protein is CASSAFPGDYGYTF.

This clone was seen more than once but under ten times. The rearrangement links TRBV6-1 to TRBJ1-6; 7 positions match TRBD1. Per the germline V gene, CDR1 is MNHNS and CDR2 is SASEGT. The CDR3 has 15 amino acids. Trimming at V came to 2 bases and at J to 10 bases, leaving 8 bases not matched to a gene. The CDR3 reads CASSEWATGRSPLHF. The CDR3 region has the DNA TGTGCCAGCAGTGAATGGGCGACAGGGCGGTCACCCCTCCACTTT.

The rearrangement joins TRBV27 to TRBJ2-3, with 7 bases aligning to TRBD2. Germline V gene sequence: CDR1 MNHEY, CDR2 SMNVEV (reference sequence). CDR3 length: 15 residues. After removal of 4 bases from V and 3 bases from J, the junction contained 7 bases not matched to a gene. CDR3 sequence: CASSSAGASTDTQYF. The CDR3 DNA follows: TGTGCCAGCAGTTCGGCGGGAGCTTCAACAGATACGCAGTATTTT.

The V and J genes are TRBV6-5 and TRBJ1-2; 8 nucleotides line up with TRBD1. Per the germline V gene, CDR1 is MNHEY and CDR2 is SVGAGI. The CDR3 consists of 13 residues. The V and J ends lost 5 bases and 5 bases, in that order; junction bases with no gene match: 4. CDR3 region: CASSKTGVYGYTF. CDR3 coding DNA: TGTGCCAGCAGTAAGACAGGGGTTTATGGCTACACCTTC.

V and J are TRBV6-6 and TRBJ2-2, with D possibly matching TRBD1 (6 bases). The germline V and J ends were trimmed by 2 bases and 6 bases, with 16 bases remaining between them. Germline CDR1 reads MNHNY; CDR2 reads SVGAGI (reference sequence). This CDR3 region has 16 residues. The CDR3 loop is CASSYPGRGSAGELFF. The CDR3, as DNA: TGTGCCAGCAGTTACCCCGGCAGGGGATCCGCCGGGGAGCTGTTTTTT.

The CDR3 reads CASRTGLAGGAGTDTQYF. The CDR3 coding sequence is TGTGCCAGTAGGACGGGACTAGCGGGGGGGGCTGGCACAGATACGCAGTATTTT. This rearrangement joins TRBV19 to TRBJ2-3; 16 nucleotides line up with TRBD2. Per germline, CDR1 LNHDA and CDR2 SQIVND (reference sequence). V was clipped by 6 bases and J by 1 base; unmatched bases: 7. The CDR3 is made up of 18 amino acids.

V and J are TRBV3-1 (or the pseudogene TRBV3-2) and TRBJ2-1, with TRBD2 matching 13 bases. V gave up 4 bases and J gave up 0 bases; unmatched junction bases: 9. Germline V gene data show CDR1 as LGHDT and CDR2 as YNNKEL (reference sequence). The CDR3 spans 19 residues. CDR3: CASSPRLAGGRSSYNEQFF. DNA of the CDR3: TGTGCCAGCAGCCCTCGACTAGCGGGGGGTCGAAGCTCCTACAATGAGCAGTTCTTC.

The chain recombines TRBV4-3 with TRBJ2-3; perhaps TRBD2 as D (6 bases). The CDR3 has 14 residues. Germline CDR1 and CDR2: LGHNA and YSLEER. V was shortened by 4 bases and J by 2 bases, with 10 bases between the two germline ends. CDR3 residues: CASSLGRDTDTQYF. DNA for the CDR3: TGCGCCAGCAGCCTCGGGCGGGACACAGATACGCAGTATTTT.

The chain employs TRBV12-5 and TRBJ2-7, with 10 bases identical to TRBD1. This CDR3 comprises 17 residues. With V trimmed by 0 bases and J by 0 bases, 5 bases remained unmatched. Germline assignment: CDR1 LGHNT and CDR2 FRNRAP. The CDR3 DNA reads TGTGCTAGTGGTTTGGTACTAGGGACAGGGGCCTCCTACGAGCAGTACTTC. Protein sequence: CASGLVLGTGASYEQYF.

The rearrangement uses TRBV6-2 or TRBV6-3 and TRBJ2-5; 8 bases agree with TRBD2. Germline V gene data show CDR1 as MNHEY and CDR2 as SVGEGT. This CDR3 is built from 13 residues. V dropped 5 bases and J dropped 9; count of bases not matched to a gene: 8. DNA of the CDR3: TGTGCCAGCAGTACGGGGGGGCTCGCGGCCCAGTACTTC. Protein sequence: CASSTGGLAAQYF.

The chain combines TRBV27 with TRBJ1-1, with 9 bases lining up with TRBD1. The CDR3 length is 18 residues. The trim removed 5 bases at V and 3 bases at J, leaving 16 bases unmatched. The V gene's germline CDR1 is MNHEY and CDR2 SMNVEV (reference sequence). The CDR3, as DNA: TGTGCCAGCAGTACCATATTCCCCTTACAGGGGGCTGACACTGAAGCTTTCTTT. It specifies CASSTIFPLQGADTEAFF.

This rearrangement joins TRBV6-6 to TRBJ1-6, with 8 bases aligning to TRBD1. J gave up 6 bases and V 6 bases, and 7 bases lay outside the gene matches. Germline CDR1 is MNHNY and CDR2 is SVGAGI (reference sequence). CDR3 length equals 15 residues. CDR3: CASRLGQGGNSPLHF. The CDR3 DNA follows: TGTGCCAGCAGGCTTGGACAGGGTGGTAATTCACCCCTCCACTTT.

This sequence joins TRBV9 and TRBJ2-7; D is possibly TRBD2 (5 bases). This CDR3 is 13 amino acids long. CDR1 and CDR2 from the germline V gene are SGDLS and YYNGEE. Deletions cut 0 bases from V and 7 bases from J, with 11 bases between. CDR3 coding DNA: TGTGCCAGCAGCGTAGGAGCGGACGGTGAGCAGTACTTC. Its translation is CASSVGADGEQYF.

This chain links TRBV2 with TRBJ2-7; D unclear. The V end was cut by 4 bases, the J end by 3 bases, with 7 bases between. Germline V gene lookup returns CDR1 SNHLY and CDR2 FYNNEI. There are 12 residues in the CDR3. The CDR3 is CASSVQYYEQYF. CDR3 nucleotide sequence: TGTGCCAGCAGTGTACAATACTACGAGCAGTACTTC.